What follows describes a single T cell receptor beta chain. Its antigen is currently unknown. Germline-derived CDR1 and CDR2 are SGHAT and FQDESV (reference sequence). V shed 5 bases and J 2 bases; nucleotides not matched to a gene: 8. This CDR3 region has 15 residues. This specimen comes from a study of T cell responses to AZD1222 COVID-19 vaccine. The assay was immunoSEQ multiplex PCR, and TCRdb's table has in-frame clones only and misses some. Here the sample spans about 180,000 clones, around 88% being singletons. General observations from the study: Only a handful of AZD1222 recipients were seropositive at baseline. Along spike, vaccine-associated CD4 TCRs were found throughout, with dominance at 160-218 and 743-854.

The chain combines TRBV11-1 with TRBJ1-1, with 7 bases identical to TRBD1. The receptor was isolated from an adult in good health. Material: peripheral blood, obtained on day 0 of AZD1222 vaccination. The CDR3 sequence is CASSAPTGYNTEAFF. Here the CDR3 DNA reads TGTGCCAGCAGCGCCCCGACAGGGTATAACACTGAAGCTTTCTTT.